This T cell receptor beta chain was identified in a study of cytomegalovirus exposure and HLA in healthy donors. Overall study findings and caveats: According to the study, about 180 TCR beta chains were cytomegalovirus-associated. From TCR beta sequences, most subjects' HLA-A and HLA-B alleles were reportedly predicted accurately. It was likely that a cluster of highly shared sequence variants was a sequencing artifact.

CDR3 length equals 13 residues. CDR1 is ENHRY, CDR2 SYGVKD, per germline. In the case of this clone: Its antigen is not known.

PCR involved 60 Vbeta and 13 Jbeta primers. The table came from immunoSEQ multiplex PCR; TCRdb's copy has only in-frame clones and leaves some out. Among some 200,000 clones, around four fifths were seen once, and the ten largest hold about 0.58%. Sequencing was done on a sample of PBMCs. The receptor comes from a woman aged 40 to 50 in good health and CMV-seronegative. V is TRBV10-3 and J is TRBJ2-5, with 8 positions matching TRBD2. Matching the DNA end better, TRBJ2-7 makes the J call doubtful. The CDR3 DNA reads as TGTGCCATCAGTACCGGGGGGGCATACGAGCAGTACTTC. Amino acids: CAISTGGAYEQYF.